This T cell receptor (beta chain) was recorded in a study of PD-1 blockade in classical Hodgkin lymphoma. Of note for this clone: Its cognate antigen is unknown.

Brentuximab vedotin exposure varied, and every patient relapsed after autologous stem cell transplantation. Patients reached a best response of complete response, partial response or progressive disease. Assay: immunoSEQ multiplex PCR; the TCRdb copy retains only in-frame clones and omits some. The sample holds 30,000 or so clones; more than 65% are singletons and the top ten take roughly 4%. Notes on the study in general: Exclusion removed patients who began nivolumab under 1 year after ASCT. Reasons behind the repertoire differences stay unclear, perhaps disease activity or earlier therapy. Complete responders matched newly diagnosed patients in baseline diversity.

CDR3 length: 16 amino acids. V was shortened by 6 bases and J by 0 bases, with 18 bases between the two germline ends. Per the germline V gene, CDR1 is SNHLY and CDR2 is FYNNEI. The sample was peripheral blood mononuclear cells (PBMCs), taken before the second cycle of nivolumab. The clonotype was recovered from a human donor with classical Hodgkin lymphoma. The rearrangement uses TRBV2 and TRBJ2-7; possibly TRBD2 for D (6 bases). CDR3 in DNA: TGTGCCAGCAGCGAGGGACCGGGAGTTTCCTCCTACGAGCAGTACTTC. Translation gives CASSEGPGVSSYEQYF.